This TCR beta chain was sequenced during a study of blood T cell repertoires in COVID-19. Study in general: PBMCs, B-cell-depleted T cells, or T cells provided the cDNA or gDNA that made up the material.

The V and J ends lost 2 bases and 0 bases, in that order; junction bases with no gene match: 5. The germline gives CDR1 MNHEY, CDR2 SMNVEV (reference sequence). CDR3 length equals 16 residues. Per the original data handling: Amplifying reference gene primers gave estimates of nucleated cell counts. Profiled with immunoSEQ multiplex PCR; TCRdb holds only in-frame clones, not every one. For V, J and clone size, that table is used; D and trimming come from the DNA. The sample shows tens of thousands of clones, 75% to 85% of them seen only once. This clone was observed a handful of times. The source material was peripheral blood. The genes are TRBV27 and TRBJ2-7; 9 nucleotides align to TRBD2. The clonotype comes from a man aged 45-65 years with COVID-19, enrolled during active disease. The CDR3 DNA reads as TGTGCCAGCAGTTTACGCGGGAGGGTAGGCTCCTACGAGCAGTACTTC. This translates into CASSLRGRVGSYEQYF.